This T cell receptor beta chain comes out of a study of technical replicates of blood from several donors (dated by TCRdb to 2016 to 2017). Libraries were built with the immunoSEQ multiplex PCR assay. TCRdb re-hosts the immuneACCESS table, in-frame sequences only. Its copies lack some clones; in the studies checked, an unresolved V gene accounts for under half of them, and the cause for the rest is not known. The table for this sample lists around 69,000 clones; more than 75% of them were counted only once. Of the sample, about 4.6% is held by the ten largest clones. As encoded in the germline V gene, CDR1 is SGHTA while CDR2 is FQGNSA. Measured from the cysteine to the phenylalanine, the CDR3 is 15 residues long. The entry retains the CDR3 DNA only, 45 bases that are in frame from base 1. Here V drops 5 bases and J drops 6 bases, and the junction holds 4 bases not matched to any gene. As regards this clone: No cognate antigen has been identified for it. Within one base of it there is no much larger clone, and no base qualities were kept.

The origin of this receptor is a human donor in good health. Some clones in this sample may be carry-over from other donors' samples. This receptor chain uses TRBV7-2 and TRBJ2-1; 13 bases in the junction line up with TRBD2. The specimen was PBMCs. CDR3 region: CASSPRTSGGNEQFF. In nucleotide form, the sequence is TGTGCCAGCAGCCCAAGGACTAGCGGGGGCAATGAGCAGTTCTTC.